The subject of this entry is one T cell receptor beta chain. The sample is drawn from a study of blood T cell repertoires in COVID-19. V was pared by 3 bases and J by 8 bases, with 12 bases of the junction left unmatched. This CDR3 region has 16 residues. Germline CDR1 and CDR2: SGDLS and YYNGEE. Recruitment covered 20 to 25 US areas and drew participants whose ages spanned roughly 18 to 100 years. Participants' reported clinical history set cohort assignment. As originally analysed: Nucleated cell number was recorded as an estimate derived from reference gene primer amplification. Measured with immunoSEQ multiplex PCR; TCRdb has only the in-frame clones, and not every one. From that table come the V and J calls and clone size; the DNA was used to work out D and trimming. The data hold 290,000 or so clones, with around nine tenths observed a single time.

This receptor was taken from a young woman who had recovered from COVID-19. Input material: PBMCs or T cells enriched from blood (not recorded which). The J gene is TRBJ1-3, the V gene TRBV9; 9 bases agree with TRBD1. CDR3 protein: CASSGPSGTGSHTIYF. The CDR3 bases are TGTGCCAGCAGCGGCCCCTCCGGGACAGGGAGCCACACCATATATTTT.